The T cell receptor beta chain described here comes from a study of blood T cell repertoires in COVID-19. Study in general: Samples came from the United States, Italy and Spain, spanning acute and convalescent COVID-19. Sample material is recorded as cDNA or gDNA derived from T cells, B-cell-depleted T cells, or PBMCs.

Authors' methods: Amplifying reference gene primers gave estimates of nucleated cell counts. TCRdb's table, derived via immunoSEQ multiplex PCR, lists solely in-frame clones and lacks some. V, J and clone size are taken as reported in that table, and D and trimming were inferred from the DNA itself. The sample includes over 300,000 clones, around 83% seen only once; the top ten take 1% to 1.5%. The CDR3 totals 18 residues. Germline V gene sequence: CDR1 MGHRA, CDR2 YSYEKL. Trimming at V came to 4 bases and at J to 7 bases, leaving 15 bases not matched to a gene. The sequence derives from a woman aged 45-60 years with acute or convalescent COVID-19. The sequenced material came from peripheral blood. This sequence joins TRBV4-1 and TRBJ2-2; 10 bases match TRBD2. DNA of the CDR3: TGCGCCAGCAGCCGTCAGCGGGGGGGCCGCGGTTCTGGCGGGGAGCTGTTTTTT. Residues: CASSRQRGGRGSGGELFF.